The rows below give T cell receptor beta chains drawn from one sample of a study of cytomegalovirus exposure and HLA in healthy donors. The data were produced by immunoSEQ multiplex PCR, yet TCRdb's version contains in-frame clones alone and is incomplete. The sample has 200,000 or so clones, about three quarters seen once; the top ten hold 1.5% to 2%. The sequenced sample consisted of PBMCs. These receptors originate from a man aged 18 to 35 in good health and CMV-seronegative. CDR3s include the opening cysteine and the closing phenylalanine or tryptophan. Each record gives: V gene, D gene, J gene, clone size, CDR3 protein, CDR3 DNA. D genes are given only for firm matches. Expanded clones are given a class, and other clones once, few, many or no size at all.

V gene: TRBV27
D gene: TRBD1
J gene: TRBJ1-1
clone size: -
CDR3 protein: CASSPDRGTEAFF
CDR3 DNA: TGTGCCAGCAGTCCCGACAGGGGAACTGAAGCTTTCTTT

V gene: TRBV7-2
D gene: -
J gene: TRBJ2-7
clone size: -
CDR3 protein: CASSQTPTYEQYF
CDR3 DNA: TGTGCCAGCAGTCAGACACCTACCTACGAGCAGTACTTC

V gene: TRBV9
D gene: -
J gene: TRBJ1-5
clone size: -
CDR3 protein: CASSVAPGYNQPQHF
CDR3 DNA: TGTGCCAGCAGCGTAGCGCCAGGGTACAATCAGCCCCAGCATTTT

V gene: TRBV25-1
D gene: TRBD2
J gene: TRBJ2-5
clone size: -
CDR3 protein: CASRREGMGETQYF
CDR3 DNA: TGTGCCAGCAGGAGGGAGGGTATGGGGGAGACCCAGTACTTC

V gene: TRBV27
D gene: TRBD1
J gene: TRBJ1-2
clone size: -
CDR3 protein: CASSLKWDRGGGYTF
CDR3 DNA: TGTGCCAGCAGTTTAAAGTGGGACAGGGGGGGAGGCTACACCTTC

V gene: TRBV2
D gene: -
J gene: TRBJ2-2
clone size: -
CDR3 protein: CASSTPRTENTGELFF
CDR3 DNA: TGTGCCAGCAGTACCCCCCGGACAGAGAACACCGGGGAGCTGTTTTTT

V gene: TRBV25-1
D gene: -
J gene: TRBJ2-7
clone size: -
CDR3 protein: CASSDLIPSEQYF
CDR3 DNA: TGTGCCAGCAGTGACCTGATTCCTAGCGAGCAGTACTTC

V gene: TRBV5-6
D gene: TRBD2
J gene: TRBJ2-7
clone size: -
CDR3 protein: CASSRRGGEQYF
CDR3 DNA: TGTGCCAGCAGCCGTCGGGGGGGCGAGCAGTACTTC

V gene: TRBV30
D gene: TRBD2
J gene: TRBJ2-1
clone size: -
CDR3 protein: CAWSPPAGVIYNEQFF
CDR3 DNA: TGTGCCTGGAGCCCCCCAGCGGGGGTCATCTACAATGAGCAGTTCTTC

V gene: TRBV15
D gene: TRBD1
J gene: TRBJ1-4
clone size: -
CDR3 protein: CATSRDQQGVNEKLFF
CDR3 DNA: TGTGCCACCAGCAGAGATCAACAGGGGGTAAATGAAAAACTGTTTTTT

V gene: TRBV7-2
D gene: -
J gene: TRBJ1-4
clone size: few
CDR3 protein: CASSLQGYSDEKLFF
CDR3 DNA: TGTGCCAGCAGCTTACAGGGTTACAGTGATGAAAAACTGTTTTTT

V gene: TRBV6-5
D gene: TRBD1
J gene: TRBJ2-7
clone size: few
CDR3 protein: CASSRGQEVNEQYF
CDR3 DNA: TGTGCCAGCAGTCGTGGACAGGAAGTCAACGAGCAGTACTTC

V gene: TRBV27
D gene: -
J gene: TRBJ2-1
clone size: once
CDR3 protein: CASSLSGGASNNEQFF
CDR3 DNA: TGTGCCAGCAGTTTATCTGGCGGAGCTTCCAACAATGAGCAGTTCTTC

V gene: TRBV6-1
D gene: TRBD1
J gene: TRBJ1-6
clone size: -
CDR3 protein: CASSALGQPNSPLHF
CDR3 DNA: TGTGCCAGCAGTGCATTGGGACAGCCTAATTCACCCCTCCACTTT

V gene: TRBV5-4
D gene: TRBD1
J gene: TRBJ1-1
clone size: -
CDR3 protein: CASSWGTGATEAFF
CDR3 DNA: TGTGCCAGCAGCTGGGGGACAGGGGCCACTGAAGCTTTCTTT

V gene: TRBV12-5
D gene: TRBD1
J gene: TRBJ1-1
clone size: -
CDR3 protein: CASGGQGAGTEAFF
CDR3 DNA: TGTGCTAGTGGTGGACAGGGGGCGGGTACTGAAGCTTTCTTT

V gene: TRBV19
D gene: TRBD1
J gene: TRBJ1-1
clone size: -
CDR3 protein: CASSSEPGGEAFF
CDR3 DNA: TGTGCCAGTAGTAGTGAACCAGGGGGCGAAGCTTTCTTT

V gene: TRBV4-3
D gene: -
J gene: TRBJ2-1
clone size: once
CDR3 protein: CASSQVYGGPRGDEQFF
CDR3 DNA: TGCGCCAGCAGCCAAGTTTATGGAGGGCCGAGAGGCGATGAGCAGTTCTTC

V gene: TRBV2
D gene: -
J gene: TRBJ1-1
clone size: -
CDR3 protein: CATGQLNTEAFF
CDR3 DNA: TGTGCCACTGGACAGTTGAACACTGAAGCTTTCTTT

V gene: TRBV7-2
D gene: -
J gene: TRBJ2-1
clone size: -
CDR3 protein: CASSLNPLSNEQFF
CDR3 DNA: TGTGCCAGCAGTTTAAATCCATTGAGCAATGAGCAGTTCTTC

V gene: TRBV6-5
D gene: TRBD1
J gene: TRBJ1-1
clone size: -
CDR3 protein: CASSVQGIDEAFF
CDR3 DNA: TGTGCCAGCAGCGTACAGGGGATTGATGAAGCTTTCTTT

V gene: TRBV30
D gene: -
J gene: TRBJ1-2
clone size: -
CDR3 protein: CALVRGNYGYTF
CDR3 DNA: TGTGCCTTGGTACGGGGTAACTATGGCTACACCTTC

V gene: TRBV6-1
D gene: TRBD1
J gene: TRBJ2-7
clone size: -
CDR3 protein: CASSALRDSFYEQYF
CDR3 DNA: TGTGCCAGCAGTGCCCTCCGGGACAGTTTCTACGAGCAGTACTTC

V gene: TRBV6-5
D gene: TRBD2
J gene: TRBJ2-1
clone size: -
CDR3 protein: CASSYGTSGAWEQFF
CDR3 DNA: TGTGCCAGCAGTTACGGGACTAGCGGGGCCTGGGAGCAGTTCTTC

V gene: TRBV28
D gene: TRBD2
J gene: TRBJ2-1
clone size: -
CDR3 protein: CASSSGLAGVSNEQFF
CDR3 DNA: TGTGCCAGCAGTTCGGGACTAGCGGGAGTATCAAATGAGCAGTTCTTC

V gene: TRBV4-3
D gene: -
J gene: TRBJ2-7
clone size: -
CDR3 protein: CASSQVRDSSYEQYF
CDR3 DNA: TGCGCCAGCAGCCAAGTTCGCGACTCATCCTACGAGCAGTACTTC

V gene: TRBV14
D gene: -
J gene: TRBJ2-7
clone size: -
CDR3 protein: CASSQRRGIYEQYF
CDR3 DNA: TGTGCCAGCAGCCAAAGGCGGGGCATCTACGAGCAGTACTTC

V gene: TRBV13
D gene: TRBD2
J gene: TRBJ2-1
clone size: -
CDR3 protein: CASSLVGLAAHNEQFF
CDR3 DNA: TGTGCCAGCAGCTTAGTGGGACTAGCCGCCCACAATGAGCAGTTCTTC

V gene: TRBV20-1
D gene: TRBD1
J gene: TRBJ2-7
clone size: -
CDR3 protein: CSARQGAWQYF
CDR3 DNA: TGCAGTGCTAGACAGGGGGCTTGGCAGTACTTC

V gene: TRBV28
D gene: -
J gene: TRBJ1-5
clone size: -
CDR3 protein: CASITGLNQPQHF
CDR3 DNA: TGTGCCAGCATAACAGGGTTGAATCAGCCCCAGCATTTT

V gene: TRBV10-3
D gene: TRBD1
J gene: TRBJ1-2
clone size: -
CDR3 protein: CAISGGGTGLNGYTF
CDR3 DNA: TGTGCCATCAGTGGGGGAGGGACAGGGCTTAATGGCTACACCTTC

V gene: TRBV11-2
D gene: -
J gene: TRBJ2-5
clone size: few
CDR3 protein: CASSLSSLAQETQYF
CDR3 DNA: TGTGCCAGCAGCTTATCAAGTCTAGCCCAAGAGACCCAGTACTTC

V gene: TRBV28
D gene: -
J gene: TRBJ2-7
clone size: -
CDR3 protein: CASSSTGWREQYF
CDR3 DNA: TGTGCCAGCAGTTCAACAGGGTGGCGGGAGCAGTACTTC

V gene: TRBV27
D gene: TRBD1
J gene: TRBJ1-5
clone size: -
CDR3 protein: CASGTGRLSNQPQHF
CDR3 DNA: TGTGCCAGCGGGACAGGGCGGTTAAGCAATCAGCCCCAGCATTTT

V gene: TRBV2
D gene: -
J gene: TRBJ2-2
clone size: -
CDR3 protein: CASSPRGGNTGELFF
CDR3 DNA: TGTGCCAGCAGTCCTAGGGGGGGCAACACCGGGGAGCTGTTTTTT

V gene: TRBV28
D gene: -
J gene: TRBJ2-7
clone size: -
CDR3 protein: CASSLGGADLSYEQYF
CDR3 DNA: TGTGCCAGCAGTTTGGGAGGAGCCGACCTCTCCTACGAGCAGTACTTC

V gene: TRBV9
D gene: -
J gene: TRBJ2-7
clone size: few
CDR3 protein: CASSVGDSSSYEQYF
CDR3 DNA: TGTGCCAGCAGCGTAGGGGACTCGAGCTCCTACGAGCAGTACTTC

V gene: TRBV10-3
D gene: TRBD2
J gene: TRBJ2-1
clone size: -
CDR3 protein: CATGGTSYNEQFF
CDR3 DNA: TGTGCCACCGGGGGGACGTCCTACAATGAGCAGTTCTTC

V gene: TRBV27
D gene: TRBD1
J gene: TRBJ2-1
clone size: -
CDR3 protein: CASRPGQGHNEQFF
CDR3 DNA: TGTGCCAGTCGACCGGGACAGGGTCACAATGAGCAGTTCTTC

V gene: TRBV30
D gene: TRBD1
J gene: TRBJ1-6
clone size: -
CDR3 protein: CAWTRGPGDDLHF
CDR3 DNA: TGTGCCTGGACCAGGGGGCCCGGAGATGACCTCCACTTT

V gene: TRBV7-2
D gene: TRBD1
J gene: TRBJ2-7
clone size: -
CDR3 protein: CASSSGTGAYEQYF
CDR3 DNA: TGTGCCAGCAGCTCGGGGACAGGGGCCTACGAGCAGTACTTC

V gene: TRBV5-4
D gene: TRBD2
J gene: TRBJ2-3
clone size: once
CDR3 protein: CASSLETSGNSDTQYF
CDR3 DNA: TGTGCCAGCAGCTTGGAGACTAGCGGGAATTCAGATACGCAGTATTTT

V gene: TRBV9
D gene: TRBD2
J gene: TRBJ2-1
clone size: -
CDR3 protein: CASSELAGVGDEQFF
CDR3 DNA: TGTGCCAGCAGCGAACTAGCGGGGGTAGGCGATGAGCAGTTCTTC

V gene: TRBV4-1
D gene: TRBD1
J gene: TRBJ1-1
clone size: -
CDR3 protein: CASSQEWGQGSMNTEAFF
CDR3 DNA: TGCGCCAGCAGCCAAGAATGGGGACAGGGTTCCATGAACACTGAAGCTTTCTTT

V gene: TRBV29-1
D gene: -
J gene: TRBJ2-2
clone size: few
CDR3 protein: CSVDKGGVGELFF
CDR3 DNA: TGCAGCGTAGATAAAGGCGGAGTCGGGGAGCTGTTTTTT

V gene: TRBV28
D gene: -
J gene: TRBJ1-1
clone size: -
CDR3 protein: CASRTGQINTEAFF
CDR3 DNA: TGTGCCAGCAGGACGGGACAAATAAACACTGAAGCTTTCTTT

V gene: TRBV12-5
D gene: TRBD1
J gene: TRBJ1-5
clone size: few
CDR3 protein: CASGSPSQGAGNQPQHF
CDR3 DNA: TGTGCTAGTGGTTCCCCCTCCCAGGGGGCAGGCAATCAGCCCCAGCATTTT

V gene: TRBV6-5
D gene: -
J gene: TRBJ2-2
clone size: once
CDR3 protein: CASSLLAGELFF
CDR3 DNA: TGTGCCAGCAGCCTACTAGCCGGGGAGCTGTTTTTT

V gene: TRBV27
D gene: TRBD1
J gene: TRBJ2-2
clone size: -
CDR3 protein: CASRLTGGTGELFF
CDR3 DNA: TGTGCCAGCAGACTGACAGGGGGTACCGGGGAGCTGTTTTTT

V gene: TRBV4-1
D gene: -
J gene: TRBJ1-2
clone size: -
CDR3 protein: CASSQEVRDNYGYTF
CDR3 DNA: TGCGCCAGCAGCCAAGAGGTTAGAGATAACTATGGCTACACCTTC